The T cell receptor beta chain described here comes from a study of type 1 regulatory T cells. For the study at large: An in vitro protocol generated T-allo10, a Tr1-enriched, alloantigen-specific CD4 T cell product.

This clonotype was recorded only once. The CDR3 contains 14 residues. Germline CDR1 SGHTA, CDR2 FQGNSA. V dropped 7 bases and J dropped 6 bases, with 19 bases sitting between them. TCRdb analysed the reads with MiXCR anew, one entry per CDR3 protein. The data contain 75,000 to 100,000 distinct CDR3 sequences, roughly 28% of them singletons. V is TRBV7-2 and J is TRBJ2-7; D is perhaps TRBD2 (6 bases). Input material: CD4+ T cells, either the whole sample or a sorted fraction (not recorded which). The TCR comes from a human donor in good health. The CDR3 nucleotides are TGTGCCAGCACCCTTAGCACGGGAGCTTCCGAGCAGTACTTC. Translation gives CASTLSTGASEQYF.